This TCR beta chain derives from a study of shared clonotypes between healthy human individuals. Study-level findings and limits: The sharing of about 5.3% of naive CD4 clonotypes was seen across a handful of donors. Against clonotypes common to all four donors, non-shared ones had lower generation probabilities. Having only a few donors restricted how much genetic and exposure-history diversity was captured.

As processed by the authors: ImmunoSEQ output held junction-only sequences without quality scores, so filtering differed. Here immunoSEQ multiplex PCR was the method, and the copy in TCRdb shows in-frame clones only, minus some. For V, J and clone size, that table is used; D and trimming come from the DNA. The profile covers fewer than 3 million clones, with just under 95% appearing a single time and about 0.36% taken by the ten largest. This clone was seen just once. Its antigen is still unknown. This CDR3 is 17 amino acids long. The germline V gene encodes CDR1 SNHLY and CDR2 FYNNEI. V shed 7 bases and J shed 1 base, with 17 bases lying between them.

This sequence joins TRBV2 and TRBJ2-6; either TRBD1 or TRBD2 may supply D (5 bases each). Sequencing input: naive CD4+ T cells from PBMCs. Subset given: CD45RA+ positively selected. The sequence was collected from a man aged 18 to 29 in good health. Some clones in this sample may be carry-over from other donors' samples. CDR3 bases: TGTGCCAGCAATTTCGGGGCCCCAGGGTCTGGGGCCAACGTCCTGACTTTC. The encoded protein is CASNFGAPGSGANVLTF.